This TCR beta chain was observed in a study of blood T cell repertoires in COVID-19. Measured with immunoSEQ multiplex PCR; TCRdb has only the in-frame clones, and not every one. Among just over 300,000 clones listed, roughly 89% were seen once. This clone was counted a single time. CDR3 length: 15 residues. J gave up 5 bases and V 4 bases, and 7 bases lay outside the gene matches. Germline V gives CDR1 SNHLY, CDR2 FYNNEI. Seattle participants joined during active infection and were tracked over time. The V call is TRBV2, the J call TRBJ2-2, with 7 bases lining up with TRBD2. This sequence was found in a woman aged 25-40 years with COVID-19, enrolled during active disease. Material for sequencing was peripheral blood. The CDR3 reads CASSALPGGTGELFF. The CDR3, as DNA: TGTGCCAGCAGTGCCCTCCCGGGGGGTACCGGGGAGCTGTTTTTT.